Presented here are 29 T cell receptor beta chains from one specimen sequenced in a study of identical twins. TCRdb independently ran MiXCR on the 5' RACE reads; one entry per CDR3 protein. There are roughly 1,500,000 distinct CDR3 sequences in the sample; around a third occur only once, and around 0.25% lies in the top ten. The sample taken for sequencing was cord blood. These receptors came from a newborn girl in good health.

The V call is TRBV24-1, the J call TRBJ2-1, with TRBD2 identical over 7 bases. The germline gives CDR1 KGHDR, CDR2 SFDVKD. This CDR3 has 16 residues. Trimming cost V 3 bases and J 5 bases; bases outside gene matches: 9. CDR3 bases: TGTGCCACCAGTGATACGGGGGGAGCAAGGAACAATGAGCAGTTCTTC. It translates to CATSDTGGARNNEQFF.

This chain connects TRBV7-9 to TRBJ1-4, with D perhaps matching TRBD1 (5 bases). V lost 1 base and J lost 3, with 12 bases in between. The CDR3 is 16 amino acids. CDR1 and CDR2 from the germline V gene are SEHNR and FQNEAQ (reference sequence). As DNA, the CDR3 is TGTGCCAGCAGCTTAGGGGCCCAGGGTGCTAATGAAAAACTGTTTTTT. Protein: CASSLGAQGANEKLFF.

This clonotype showed up many times. The chain has TRBV4-2 and TRBJ1-1; D is uncertain. The germline V gene has CDR1 LGHNA and CDR2 YNFKEQ. The ends were cut back, 0 bases at V and 5 bases at J, with 13 bases in the middle. This CDR3 spans 15 amino acids. Here the CDR3 DNA reads TGTGCCAGCAGCCAAGATCGAACGACGCGAACTGAAGCTTTCTTT. Its translation: CASSQDRTTRTEAFF.

V gene TRBV28 combines with J gene TRBJ1-6; no definite D call. The V gene lost 4 bases and the J gene lost 6 bases, with 10 bases spanning the gap. Looked up from germline, CDR1 is MDHEN and CDR2 is SYDVKM. This CDR3 is 14 amino acids long. The CDR3 spells CASSWALTNSPLHF. The DNA of the CDR3 is TGTGCCAGCAGTTGGGCACTTACTAATTCACCCCTCCACTTT.

This clonotype was seen a few times. This sequence joins TRBV12-3 or TRBV12-4 and TRBJ2-7; D is uncertain. V was trimmed by 7 bases and J by 1 base, leaving 11 bases between them. The CDR3 runs 13 residues. The CDR3 loop is CASTNQLSYEQYF. In DNA form, the CDR3 reads TGTGCCAGCACCAACCAATTATCCTACGAGCAGTACTTC.

This chain links TRBV29-1 with TRBJ2-1; 7 bases align to TRBD2. The ends lost 4 bases at V and 6 bases at J; junction bases unmatched: 12. The CDR3 contains 15 residues. Germline CDR1 reads SQVTM; CDR2 reads ANQGSEA. For the CDR3, the DNA is TGCAGCGTTGGCCCTAGCGGCGGCATCTTCAATGAGCAGTTCTTC. It translates to CSVGPSGGIFNEQFF.

Comments on this clonotype: This may be a read error, as it is one base from a much larger clone. CDR3 residues: CASSVGLATTDTQYF. As DNA, the CDR3 is TGTGCCAGCAGCGTCGGGCTAGCGACCACAGATACGCAGTATTTT. The V gene is TRBV9, the J gene TRBJ2-3; D possibly corresponds to TRBD2 (6 bases). The CDR3 is 15 residues long. CDR1 and CDR2 (germline): SGDLS, YYNGEE. Trimming left V 2 bases short and J 2 bases short, with 12 bases between.

A few counts support this clonotype. The V and J genes are TRBV20-1 and TRBJ2-3, with no clear D. Trimming shortened V by 0 bases and J by 2 bases, and 12 bases separated the two germline ends. The CDR3 is 15 amino acids. From germline, CDR1 is DFQATT and CDR2 SNEGSKA (reference sequence). CDR3 sequence (DNA): TGCAGTGCTAGAGATAGGAACTGGTACACAGATACGCAGTATTTT. Its translation: CSARDRNWYTDTQYF.

In this sample, this clonotype turned up a few times. This chain joins TRBV7-2 and TRBJ2-2; a possible D gene is TRBD2 (6 bases). In germline, CDR1 is SGHTA, CDR2 FQGNSA. The CDR3 length is 12 residues. The DNA of the CDR3 is TGTGCTCTAAGGCGGGGCACCGGGGAGCTGTTTTTT. This encodes CALRRGTGELFF.

The CDR3 DNA follows: TGTGCCAGCAGTTACTCGGGGGCTTCACCCCTCCACTTT. This sequence encodes CASSYSGASPLHF. V usage is TRBV6-5 and J usage is TRBJ1-6, with a weak D call TRBD1 (6 bases). The CDR3 runs to 13 residues. With 0 bases removed from V and 9 bases from J, the gap between germline ends came to 6 bases. Germline-derived CDR1 and CDR2 are MNHEY and SVGAGI.

This chain links TRBV29-1 with TRBJ1-2, with D perhaps TRBD1 (6 bases). V dropped 5 bases and J dropped 5 bases, with 9 bases sitting between them. Per the germline V gene, CDR1 is SQVTM and CDR2 is ANQGSEA. This CDR3 has 11 amino acids. The DNA for the CDR3 is TGCAGCGTTCTAGGGGGGTATGGCTACACCTTC. Amino acids: CSVLGGYGYTF.

J is TRBJ2-3 and V is TRBV4-2, with 9 bases aligning to TRBD2. The CDR3 spans 14 residues. Trimming removed 3 bases from V and 5 bases from J; junction bases left unmatched: 3. Germline-derived CDR1 and CDR2 are LGHNA and YNFKEQ. DNA of the CDR3: TGTGCCAGCAGCCAGGGGACTAGCCGAGATACGCAGTATTTT. It encodes CASSQGTSRDTQYF.

This sequence joins TRBV7-2 and TRBJ2-1; D gene ambiguous. Germline assignment: CDR1 SGHTA and CDR2 FQGNSA. The CDR3 loop spans 13 amino acids. V lost 2 bases to trimming and J lost 9 bases, with 11 bases between them. The CDR3: CASSLIPSGEQFF. The CDR3 DNA is TGTGCCAGCAGCTTAATCCCTAGTGGTGAGCAGTTCTTC.

In this sample, this clonotype turned up many times. V usage is TRBV20-1 and J usage is TRBJ2-7, with 10 positions matching TRBD2. CDR1 is DFQATT, CDR2 SNEGSKA, per germline (reference sequence). The CDR3 runs 15 residues. The V segment lost 0 bases and the J segment 0 bases; nucleotides outside the gene matches: 2. The CDR3 coding sequence is TGCAGTGCTAGAGACCCTAGCGGGAGCTCCTACGAGCAGTACTTC. Its translation: CSARDPSGSSYEQYF.

The chain carries TRBV12-3 or TRBV12-4 and TRBJ2-2; either TRBD1 or TRBD2 may supply D (5 bases each). V was shortened by 5 bases and J by 4 bases, with 17 bases between the two germline ends. The CDR3 length is 16 residues. CDR3 amino acids: CASSPTQGAGTGELFF. DNA for the CDR3: TGTGCCAGCAGTCCAACCCAAGGGGCGGGCACCGGGGAGCTGTTTTTT.

To note about this clonotype: A read error may produce the germline difference seen at one junction end. The chain carries TRBV29-1 and TRBJ2-7; 8 nucleotides match TRBD2. The CDR3 covers 13 residues. Per the germline V gene, CDR1 is SQVTM and CDR2 is ANQGSEA. The CDR3 here is CSVVSGASYGQYF. CDR3 in DNA: TGCAGCGTCGTTAGCGGGGCTTCCTACGGGCAGTACTTC.

The CDR3 DNA is TGTGCCAGCAGTTTAAGGCCCTCGGGGGGGCCCTATGGCTACACCTTC. Protein: CASSLRPSGGPYGYTF. This chain links TRBV27 with TRBJ1-2, with D perhaps TRBD1 (6 bases). Trimming removed 2 bases from V and 4 bases from J, with 17 bases in between. The CDR3 is 16 residues long. In germline, CDR1 is MNHEY, CDR2 SMNVEV (reference sequence).

This clonotype was seen repeatedly, ten times or more. The rearrangement joins TRBV10-3 to TRBJ1-2; weak D call: TRBD1 (6 bases). The CDR3 extends over 12 amino acids. V dropped 3 bases and J dropped 4 bases, with 6 bases sitting between them. Germline V CDR1 and CDR2: ENHRY, SYGVKD. DNA for the CDR3: TGTGCCATCAGTGACAGGGGCTATGGCTACACCTTC. Protein: CAISDRGYGYTF.

This chain links TRBV28 with TRBJ2-4; maybe TRBD1 (6 bases). The germline CDR1 and CDR2 sequences are MDHEN and SYDVKM. V was shortened by 6 bases and J by 8 bases, with 14 bases between the two germline ends. CDR3 length: 13 amino acids. CDR3 coding DNA: TGTGCCAGCAGAGTCAGGGGTTGGGACATTCAGTACTTC. This translates into CASRVRGWDIQYF.

This clonotype has a handful of counts. This chain links TRBV29-1 with TRBJ2-1; D gene ambiguous. The J call may be faulty, since TRBJ2-7 better matches the DNA end. Germline values: CDR1 SQVTM, CDR2 ANQGSEA. The CDR3 is 14 amino acids. The CDR3 nucleotides read TGCAGCGTTGATGGGGTGGGGTTTTACAATGAGCAGTACTTC. It translates to CSVDGVGFYNEQYF.

This clonotype was recorded once. A junction boundary mismatches the germline segment, possibly from a read error. Here the CDR3 reads CAGSQAGLAGVSSYNEQFF. CDR3 bases: TGTGCCGGCAGCCAAGCCGGACTAGCGGGGGTAAGCTCCTACAATGAGCAGTTCTTC. The rearrangement links TRBV3-1 to TRBJ2-1, with 13 bases that match TRBD2. This CDR3 has 19 amino acids. From germline, CDR1 is LGHDT and CDR2 YNNKEL (reference sequence).

This clonotype was seen a handful of times. The rearrangement links TRBV5-1 to TRBJ2-3; possibly TRBD1 for D (6 bases). Trimming stripped 4 bases from V and 3 bases from J, with 18 bases between. The germline CDR1 and CDR2 sequences are SGHRS and YFSETQ. The CDR3 extends over 16 amino acids. The CDR3 DNA follows: TGCGCCAGCAGCCCCCGCTCGCAGGGGTGGACAGATACGCAGTATTTT. Its translation is CASSPRSQGWTDTQYF.

CDR3 coding DNA: TGCAGCGTTGAAGGTTCGGGCCCCACCGGGGAGCTGTTTTTT. Translated: CSVEGSGPTGELFF. This chain links TRBV29-1 with TRBJ2-2; D not certain. This CDR3 comprises 14 residues. CDR1 and CDR2 (germline): SQVTM, ANQGSEA. Trimming cost V 1 base and J 4 bases, with 10 bases left between them.

This clonotype has more than one count but fewer than ten. This sequence joins TRBV27 and TRBJ2-1, with D unclear. V was pared by 4 bases and J by 7 bases, with 11 bases between. CDR1 MNHEY and CDR2 SMNVEV come from the germline V gene (reference sequence). This CDR3 has 13 amino acids. CDR3 region: CASSYDPGNEQFF. The CDR3 DNA sequence: TGTGCCAGCAGTTATGACCCTGGGAATGAGCAGTTCTTC.

Ten or more counts support this clonotype. CDR3 in amino acids: CASSQRDRAKNIQYF. The CDR3 DNA is TGTGCCAGCAGCCAAAGGGACAGGGCCAAAAACATTCAGTACTTC. The chain couples TRBV3-1 to TRBJ2-4, with 8 bases aligning to TRBD1. Trimming took 2 bases from V and 1 from J; bases not matched to a gene: 1. Germline assignment: CDR1 LGHDT and CDR2 YNNKEL (reference sequence). The CDR3 totals 15 residues. Looking up the rest from reference TRBV3-1 and TRBJ2-4 gives the full variable domain: DTAVSQTPKYLVTQMGNDKSIKCEQNLGHDTMYWYKQDSKKFLKIMFSYNNKELIINETVPNRFSPKSPDKAHLNLHINSLELGDSAVYFCASSQRDRAKNIQYFGAGTRLSVL.

The V call is TRBV7-9, the J call TRBJ2-5; the D gene could be TRBD1 or TRBD2 (5 bases each). V lost 3 bases, J lost 4 bases, and 18 bases lay in between. This CDR3 region has 16 residues. Germline V lookup: CDR1 SEHNR, CDR2 FQNEAQ (reference sequence). This CDR3 reads CASSLHPLGVGETQYF. CDR3 bases: TGTGCCAGCAGCTTGCACCCCCTGGGGGTCGGAGAGACCCAGTACTTC.

CDR3 sequence (DNA): TGTGCCAGCATTGCCTCAAATATGAACACTGAAGCTTTCTTT. Amino acid sequence: CASIASNMNTEAFF. The rearrangement uses TRBV7-9 and TRBJ1-1; D unresolved. The V gene lost 7 bases and the J gene lost 0 bases, with 12 bases spanning the gap. This CDR3 has 14 residues. The germline gives CDR1 SEHNR, CDR2 FQNEAQ (reference sequence).

The V gene is TRBV14, the J gene TRBJ2-7; TRBD2 agrees at 8 bases. The CDR3 covers 16 residues. The germline V gene has CDR1 SGHDN and CDR2 FVKESK. V was pared by 2 bases and J by 7 bases, with 13 bases of the junction left unmatched. The CDR3 sequence: CASSQPQGREDNEQYF. CDR3 DNA sequence: TGTGCCAGCAGCCAACCCCAGGGGCGGGAGGATAATGAGCAGTACTTC.

This clonotype has a single count. The chain carries TRBV20-1 and TRBJ2-1, with TRBD2 identical over 8 bases. Germline V gives CDR1 DFQATT, CDR2 SNEGSKA (reference sequence). The CDR3 length is 15 residues. V dropped 0 bases and J dropped 7; count of bases not matched to a gene: 8. The CDR3, as DNA: TGCAGTGCTAGAGAGGGACCAGCGGGAGTGAATGAGCAGTTCTTC. Amino acids: CSAREGPAGVNEQFF.